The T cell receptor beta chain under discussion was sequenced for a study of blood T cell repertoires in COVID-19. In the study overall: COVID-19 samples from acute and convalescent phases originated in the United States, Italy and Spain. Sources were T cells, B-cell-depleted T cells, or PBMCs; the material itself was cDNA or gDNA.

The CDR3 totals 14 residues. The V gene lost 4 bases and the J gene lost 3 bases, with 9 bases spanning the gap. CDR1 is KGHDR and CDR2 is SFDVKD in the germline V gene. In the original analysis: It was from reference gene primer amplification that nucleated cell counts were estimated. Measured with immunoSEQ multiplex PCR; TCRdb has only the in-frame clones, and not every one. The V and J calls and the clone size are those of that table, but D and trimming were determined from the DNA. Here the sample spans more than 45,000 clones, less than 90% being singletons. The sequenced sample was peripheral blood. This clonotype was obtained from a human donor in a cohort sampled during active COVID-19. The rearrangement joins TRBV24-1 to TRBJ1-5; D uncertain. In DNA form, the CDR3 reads TGTGCCACCAGTGACAGAGGGCACAATCAGCCCCAGCATTTT. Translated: CATSDRGHNQPQHF.